One and the same sample provided the 22 T cell receptor beta chains below, sequenced in a study of blood T cell repertoires in COVID-19. The protocol was immunoSEQ multiplex PCR, while the TCRdb copy is restricted to in-frame clones and leaves out a portion. The sample carries roughly 130,000 clones, 88% recorded once. Sequencing used peripheral blood. Receptors originate from a human donor with COVID-19, enrolled during active disease. The donor label of this sample is uncertain.

This chain links TRBV6-2 or TRBV6-3 with TRBJ2-6; D may be TRBD1 (6 bases). The ends were cut back, 1 base at V and 4 bases at J, with 11 bases in the middle. Germline V gene data show CDR1 as MNHEY and CDR2 as SVGEGT. The CDR3 is made up of 16 amino acids. The CDR3 reads CASSYFRGPGANVLTF. CDR3 nucleotide sequence: TGTGCCAGCAGTTACTTCAGGGGTCCCGGGGCCAACGTCCTGACTTTC.

This clone was seen a few times. The rearrangement links TRBV7-3 to TRBJ1-1; the D is unclear. The CDR3 is 13 amino acids. The germline V and J ends were trimmed by 2 bases and 0 bases, with 4 bases remaining between them. Germline CDR1 is SGHTA and CDR2 is FQGTGA. The CDR3 spells CASSLSVNTEAFF. The CDR3 DNA reads as TGTGCCAGCAGCTTATCCGTGAACACTGAAGCTTTCTTT.

The rearrangement links TRBV27 to TRBJ1-2, with 10 bases fitting TRBD1. The junction had 4 bases not matched to a gene; V was cut back by 5 bases and J by 7 bases. CDR3 size: 13 residues. The germline V gene has CDR1 MNHEY and CDR2 SMNVEV (reference sequence). CDR3 amino acids: CASSPGQGSGYTF. CDR3 DNA sequence: TGTGCCAGCAGTCCGGGACAGGGGTCTGGCTACACCTTC.

The chain is built from TRBV6-5 and TRBJ1-1; maybe TRBD1 (5 bases). This CDR3 region has 13 residues. V lost 4 bases, J lost 4 bases, and 10 bases lay in between. In germline, CDR1 is MNHEY, CDR2 SVGAGI. CDR3: CASSSARATEAFF. In DNA, the CDR3 is TGTGCCAGCAGTTCCGCCAGGGCCACTGAAGCTTTCTTT.

The chain joins TRBV7-3 to TRBJ2-3; TRBD2 matches 7 bases. This CDR3 spans 15 amino acids. CDR1 is SGHTA and CDR2 is FQGTGA in the germline V gene. V trimming: 1 base; J trimming: 2 bases; junction bases outside the gene matches: 3. CDR3 nucleotide sequence: TGTGCCAGCAGCTTAAGGGGGGGTTTCACAGATACGCAGTATTTT. It is translated as CASSLRGGFTDTQYF.

V is TRBV5-6 and J is TRBJ2-7; 9 positions agree with TRBD1. V shed 0 bases, J shed 2 bases, and the junction held 0 bases outside the gene matches. CDR3 size: 14 residues. Germline V gene lookup returns CDR1 SGHDT and CDR2 YYEEEE. CDR3 amino acids: CASSLGTGAYEQYF. In DNA form, the CDR3 reads TGTGCCAGCAGCTTGGGGACAGGGGCCTACGAGCAGTACTTC.

V gene TRBV19 combines with J gene TRBJ2-2, with TRBD1 matching 8 bases. Trimming removed 4 bases from V and 0 bases from J; junction bases left unmatched: 7. Germline loops: CDR1 LNHDA, CDR2 SQIVND (reference sequence). The CDR3 has 17 residues. DNA for the CDR3: TGTGCCAGTAGTACCTCAGACAGGGGTACGAACACCGGGGAGCTGTTTTTT. Its protein is CASSTSDRGTNTGELFF.

The chain employs TRBV6-5 and TRBJ2-3, with 9 bases matching TRBD1. The CDR3 covers 14 residues. Per germline, CDR1 MNHEY and CDR2 SVGAGI. V lost 8 bases and J lost 5; bases outside the gene matches: 8. CDR3 protein: CASATGGLGDTQYF. Written as DNA, the CDR3 is TGTGCCAGCGCCACAGGGGGCCTGGGAGATACGCAGTATTTT.

V gene TRBV19 combines with J gene TRBJ1-4, with D perhaps TRBD1 (5 bases). Germline V CDR1 and CDR2: LNHDA, SQIVND (reference sequence). Trimming took 6 bases from V and 10 from J, leaving 18 bases between them. The CDR3 totals 14 residues. The CDR3 here is CASRKGEVSGKLFF. The CDR3 DNA is TGTGCCAGTAGGAAAGGGGAGGTCAGTGGAAAACTGTTTTTT.

The rearrangement links TRBV7-9 to TRBJ2-7, with D tentatively TRBD2 (5 bases). This CDR3 spans 14 amino acids. Germline assignment: CDR1 SEHNR and CDR2 FQNEAQ (reference sequence). V lost 2 bases and J 7 bases, leaving 15 bases between the germline ends. In DNA form, the CDR3 reads TGTGCCAGCAGCTTAAGGGCCTTATCGGGGGAGCAGTACTTC. Residues: CASSLRALSGEQYF.

The rearrangement links TRBV5-1 to TRBJ2-5; D is possibly TRBD1 (5 bases). CDR3 size: 14 residues. Trimming removed 1 base from V and 2 bases from J, with 9 bases in between. Looked up from germline, CDR1 is SGHRS and CDR2 is YFSETQ. CDR3 in DNA: TGCGCCAGCAGCTTGACAGGAGATCAAGAGACCCAGTACTTC. Translating it yields CASSLTGDQETQYF.

The chain employs TRBV2 and TRBJ1-3; D perhaps matches TRBD1 (5 bases). Germline V gene sequence: CDR1 SNHLY, CDR2 FYNNEI. V was cut by 8 bases and J by 0 bases, with 14 bases left in between. This CDR3 region has 15 residues. The CDR3: CASRRVFLSGNTIYF. In nucleotides, the CDR3 is TGTGCCAGCCGCAGGGTATTCCTCTCTGGAAACACCATATATTTT.

This clone was counted once. This chain uses TRBV2 with TRBJ1-4; no clear D. Trimming removed 5 bases at V and 5 bases at J, with 9 bases between. There are 13 residues in the CDR3. Germline loops: CDR1 SNHLY, CDR2 FYNNEI. CDR3 loop: CASSLPENEKLFF. The DNA for the CDR3 is TGTGCCAGCAGTTTACCGGAGAATGAAAAACTGTTTTTT.

V and J are TRBV19 and TRBJ2-2; 8 bases fit TRBD1. The J segment lost 3 bases and the V segment lost 5 bases, leaving 2 bases of the junction unmatched. The CDR3 is 14 amino acids. Germline V gene sequence: CDR1 LNHDA, CDR2 SQIVND (reference sequence). The CDR3 protein is CASSSRGHTGELFF. Written as DNA, the CDR3 is TGTGCCAGTAGTTCCAGGGGGCACACCGGGGAGCTGTTTTTT.

V is TRBV5-1 and J is TRBJ1-3; D gene ambiguous. Germline-derived CDR1 and CDR2 are SGHRS and YFSETQ. The CDR3 covers 15 residues. Trimming stripped 0 bases from V and 3 bases from J, with 10 bases between. CDR3 sequence (DNA): TGCGCCAGCAGCTTGGACGGGTACGGTGGAAACACCATATATTTT. Translating it yields CASSLDGYGGNTIYF. Using reference TRBV5-1 and TRBJ1-3 for the parts outside the CDR3, the full variable domain is KAGVTQTPRYLIKTRGQQVTLSCSPISGHRSVSWYQQTPGQGLQFLFEYFSETQRNKGNFPGRFSGRQFSNSRSEMNVSTLELGDSALYLCASSLDGYGGNTIYFGEGSWLTVV.

The V call is TRBV7-2, the J call TRBJ2-3; TRBD2 matches at 12 bases. CDR3 length: 16 residues. Germline CDR1 reads SGHTA; CDR2 reads FQGNSA. The junction had 5 bases not matched to a gene; V was cut back by 4 bases and J by 3 bases. The CDR3 reads CASSYASGRATDTQYF. DNA of the CDR3: TGTGCCAGCAGCTATGCTAGCGGGAGGGCGACAGATACGCAGTATTTT.

The V and J genes are TRBV2 and TRBJ1-3; 7 positions match TRBD1. This CDR3 contains 14 residues. Germline CDR1 is SNHLY and CDR2 is FYNNEI. V shed 5 bases, J shed 4 bases, and the junction held 5 bases outside the gene matches. The CDR3 here is CASSLQGSGNTIYF. CDR3 bases: TGTGCCAGCAGTCTACAGGGGAGCGGAAACACCATATATTTT.

The chain couples TRBV2 to TRBJ1-1; TRBD1 agrees at 8 bases. This CDR3 is 13 amino acids long. V was clipped by 6 bases and J by 6 bases; unmatched bases: 6. The germline CDR1 and CDR2 sequences are SNHLY and FYNNEI. The CDR3 bases are TGTGCCAGCAGGGCGGACAGGGACCCTGAAGCTTTCTTT. Its protein is CASRADRDPEAFF.

The rearrangement joins TRBV4-2 to TRBJ1-2; D unresolved. This CDR3 contains 13 residues. V was shortened by 5 bases and J by 4 bases, with 11 bases between the two germline ends. Germline-derived CDR1 and CDR2 are LGHNA and YNFKEQ. CDR3 coding DNA: TGTGCCAGCAGCTCCGGAGGTATCTATGGCTACACCTTC. It is translated as CASSSGGIYGYTF.

The gene calls are TRBV28 and TRBJ2-7; 8 bases fit TRBD1. The V segment lost 3 bases and the J segment 3 bases; nucleotides outside the gene matches: 7. The CDR3 contains 15 residues. Germline loops: CDR1 MDHEN, CDR2 SYDVKM. CDR3 in DNA: TGTGCCAGCAGTTTCGGGGACAGGCTTCACTACGAGCAGTACTTC. Its translation: CASSFGDRLHYEQYF.

The V call is TRBV18, the J call TRBJ1-2; 9 bases match TRBD1. Unmatched junction bases numbered 11, after V lost 2 bases and J lost 1 base. CDR1 and CDR2 (germline): KGHSH, LQKENI. The CDR3 consists of 18 residues. In DNA, the CDR3 is TGTGCCAGCTCACCAATCCGGGACAGGGAAGGGAGTAACTATGGCTACACCTTC. Translated, it gives CASSPIRDREGSNYGYTF.

The V call is TRBV30, the J call TRBJ2-1; 9 bases match TRBD1. V lost 1 base, J lost 8 bases, and 9 bases stayed unmatched. Germline CDR1 and CDR2: GTSNPN and SVGIG (reference sequence). The CDR3 has 15 residues. In DNA form, the CDR3 reads TGTGCCTGGAGTGCTGGGACAGGGTTTAGGGATGAGCAGTTCTTC. It yields the protein CAWSAGTGFRDEQFF.